Shown below are 24 T cell receptor beta chains from a single sample sequenced in a study of T-cell reconstitution after alpha-beta-depleted transplantation in children. It was with unique molecular identifiers that the TCRbeta library was prepared. Each CDR3 protein gets one entry after TCRdb re-called the PCR reads with MiXCR. In the table there are approximately 800,000 distinct CDR3 sequences, around 17% of which are singletons. Sequences were derived from PBMCs, mostly from graft donor cells, sampled 360 days after TCRalphabeta/CD19-depleted stem cell transplant. The origin of the receptors is a male patient under 18 who had a stem cell transplant for acute lymphoblastic leukemia, so the T cells may come from the graft donor.

Here the CDR3 DNA reads TGTGCCAGTATACCGGTGCCGGTCGAAAAACTGTTTTTT. Its protein product is CASIPVPVEKLFF. The genes are TRBV19 and TRBJ1-4, with unresolved D. Germline V CDR1 and CDR2: LNHDA, SQIVND (reference sequence). The ends were cut back, 7 bases at V and 8 bases at J, with 14 bases in the middle. This CDR3 contains 13 residues.

In this sample, this clonotype turned up many times. This chain uses TRBV12-3 or TRBV12-4 with TRBJ2-2; a possible D gene is TRBD1 (6 bases). Trimming removed 8 bases from V and 2 bases from J, with 9 bases in between. CDR3 length: 13 residues. The CDR3 DNA reads as TGTGCCAGCGCGGACAGAAACACCGGGGAGCTGTTTTTT. This sequence encodes CASADRNTGELFF.

This clonotype was seen a few times. The chain joins TRBV7-9 to TRBJ1-2; the D is unclear. CDR3 length: 14 amino acids. The V gene lost 4 bases and the J gene lost 8 bases, with 17 bases spanning the gap. Germline V gene sequence: CDR1 SEHNR, CDR2 FQNEAQ (reference sequence). In DNA form, the CDR3 reads TGTGCCAGCAGCTACAGCCAGGTGGTACACGGCTACACCTTC. Protein sequence: CASSYSQVVHGYTF.

Many counts were recorded for this clonotype. This chain uses TRBV7-9 with TRBJ2-5; D gene uncertain. This CDR3 region has 14 residues. V was clipped by 1 base and J by 10 bases, with 16 bases between them. Germline CDR1 and CDR2: SEHNR and FQNEAQ (reference sequence). The DNA of the CDR3 is TGTGCCAGCAGCTTAGAGGGCAGGTCAACTTACCAGTACTTC. Amino acid sequence: CASSLEGRSTYQYF.

Note on this clonotype: The junction differs from germline at one of its ends, possibly a read error. The V and J genes are TRBV6-5 and TRBJ2-1; possibly TRBD1 for D (6 bases). Germline V gene lookup returns CDR1 MNHEY and CDR2 SVGAGI. This CDR3 comprises 14 residues. This CDR3 reads CSSSLRTAYNEQFF. The CDR3 DNA follows: TGTTCCAGCAGCCTTCGGACAGCTTACAATGAGCAGTTCTTC.

The CDR3 DNA sequence: TGCAGTGTCCCGGGCAACACTGAAGCTTTCTTT. It translates to CSVPGNTEAFF. V usage is TRBV20-1 and J usage is TRBJ1-1; D is ambiguous. From germline, CDR1 is DFQATT and CDR2 SNEGSKA (reference sequence). The CDR3 sequence is 11 residues long. V was trimmed by 7 bases and J by 2 bases, leaving 8 bases between them.

The rearrangement links TRBV24-1 to TRBJ2-3, with D maybe TRBD1 (6 bases). From germline, CDR1 is KGHDR and CDR2 SFDVKD. The V and J ends lost 1 base and 2 bases respectively, with 9 bases between them. The CDR3 has 15 residues. CDR3 residues: CATSDLGDTTDTQYF. The CDR3 DNA is TGTGCCACCAGTGATTTAGGGGACACCACAGATACGCAGTATTTT.

This clonotype was seen ten or more times. This CDR3 reads CASTTLKGYSYEQYF. The CDR3 nucleotides read TGTGCCAGCACCACCTTGAAGGGTTACTCCTACGAGCAGTACTTC. The J gene is TRBJ2-7, the V gene TRBV12-3 or TRBV12-4, with D uncertain. V lost 7 bases and J 0 bases, leaving 16 bases between the germline ends. The CDR3 extends over 15 amino acids.

This clonotype came up a few times. The rearrangement links TRBV7-8 to TRBJ2-1; D remains ambiguous. Deletions cut 3 bases from V and 6 bases from J, with 12 bases between. CDR1 SGHVS and CDR2 FQNEAQ come from the germline V gene. The CDR3 has 14 residues. The CDR3: CASSFQRTGNEQFF. Written as DNA, the CDR3 is TGTGCCAGCAGCTTCCAGAGAACTGGCAATGAGCAGTTCTTC.

This clonotype was seen more than once but under ten times. The V call is TRBV10-2, the J call TRBJ2-7; no reliable D call. CDR1 is WSHSY and CDR2 is SAAADI in the germline V gene. V dropped 8 bases and J dropped 0 bases, with 11 bases sitting between them. This CDR3 is 13 amino acids long. For the CDR3, the DNA is TGCGCCAGCTCGGACGTAACCTCCTACGAGCAGTACTTC. Its protein product is CASSDVTSYEQYF.

This clonotype was counted only a few times. The chain carries TRBV3-1 and TRBJ2-1; 7 nucleotides line up with TRBD2. Unmatched junction bases numbered 12, after V lost 4 bases and J lost 15 bases. The CDR3 extends over 13 amino acids. Germline CDR1 is LGHDT and CDR2 is YNNKEL (reference sequence). The CDR3 protein is CASSLSTGTKLFF. The CDR3 DNA sequence: TGTGCCAGCAGCCTTTCAACCGGGACTAAGCTGTTCTTC.

For this clonotype: One base away lies a much larger clone, so this may be a sequencing read error. J is TRBJ2-3 and V is TRBV12-3 or TRBV12-4, with 10 nucleotides matching TRBD2. The CDR3 has 17 residues. The CDR3 spells CACSLMGAGGPTDTQYF. DNA of the CDR3: TGTGCCTGCAGTTTAATGGGAGCGGGAGGGCCCACAGATACGCAGTATTTT.

This clonotype was recorded many times. At one end, the junction sequence differs from germline, possibly due to a read error. The V call is TRBV7-3, the J call TRBJ2-1; 13 bases agree with TRBD2. The CDR3 extends over 15 amino acids. CDR1 and CDR2 (germline): SGHTA, FQGTGA. This CDR3 is CASSLTTSGRNEQFF. The CDR3, as DNA: TGTGCCAGCAGTTTAACGACTAGCGGGAGGAATGAGCAGTTCTTC.

This clonotype was seen ten or more times. The genes are TRBV12-3 or TRBV12-4 and TRBJ2-1, with TRBD2 identical over 13 bases. This CDR3 is built from 14 residues. Trimming removed 8 bases from V and 7 bases from J; junction bases left unmatched: 5. CDR3 coding DNA: TGTGCCAGCGCGGGACTAGCGGGAAGTAATGAGCAGTTCTTC. Residues: CASAGLAGSNEQFF.

This clonotype showed up just a few times. This chain connects TRBV5-1 to TRBJ2-1, with 14 nucleotides matching TRBD2. CDR3 size: 19 residues. V shed 2 bases and J 4 bases; nucleotides not matched to a gene: 11. In germline, CDR1 is SGHRS, CDR2 YFSETQ. CDR3 protein: CASSFLGTSGGRLYNEQFF. Here the CDR3 DNA reads TGCGCCAGCAGCTTTCTCGGGACTAGCGGGGGCCGCCTTTACAATGAGCAGTTCTTC.

The J gene is TRBJ2-1, the V gene TRBV27; TRBD2 might be the D (6 bases). Germline lookup yields CDR1 MNHEY and CDR2 SMNVEV (reference sequence). This CDR3 contains 14 residues. V lost 6 bases and J 8 bases, leaving 17 bases between the germline ends. CDR3 DNA sequence: TGTGCCAGCAGGCGCCCCGGGAGCACCGATGAGCAGTTCTTC. Protein product: CASRRPGSTDEQFF.

The sample holds a few counts of this clonotype. The chain has TRBV12-3 or TRBV12-4 and TRBJ2-7; TRBD1 matches at 8 bases. V trimming: 6 bases; J trimming: 2 bases; junction bases outside the gene matches: 6. The length of the CDR3 is 14 residues. The CDR3 spells CASRWGQATYEQYF. Here the CDR3 DNA reads TGTGCCAGCAGATGGGGACAGGCCACCTACGAGCAGTACTTC.

This clonotype was seen more than once but under ten times. CDR3 sequence (DNA): TGCGCCAGCAGCCCGGACAGGATCGCCGGGGAGCTGTTTTTT. Protein sequence: CASSPDRIAGELFF. The chain has TRBV5-1 and TRBJ2-2; 7 positions agree with TRBD1. Trimming cost V 4 bases and J 6 bases; bases outside gene matches: 6. Germline lookup yields CDR1 SGHRS and CDR2 YFSETQ. CDR3 length: 14 residues.

In its sample, this clonotype was seen many times. The chain recombines TRBV12-3 or TRBV12-4 with TRBJ1-1; no clear D. Trimming removed 3 bases from V and 7 bases from J, with 6 bases in between. The CDR3 length is 11 residues. In DNA, the CDR3 is TGTGCCAGCAGTTTTTCCAGTGAAGCTTTCTTT. Translation gives CASSFSSEAFF.

V usage is TRBV15 and J usage is TRBJ2-5, with TRBD2 as a possible D gene (7 bases). Germline CDR1 is LNHNV and CDR2 is YYDKDF (reference sequence). The CDR3 is 17 residues long. The V and J ends lost 0 bases and 0 bases respectively, with 14 bases between them. The DNA for the CDR3 is TGTGCCACCAGCAGAGATTGGGGCGGGGGCTACCAAGAGACCCAGTACTTC. This sequence encodes CATSRDWGGGYQETQYF.

The chain uses TRBV11-2 and TRBJ1-2; D is possibly TRBD1 (6 bases). This CDR3 is 15 amino acids long. The V gene lost 5 bases and the J gene lost 6 bases, with 19 bases spanning the gap. CDR1 and CDR2 from the germline V gene are SGHAT and FQNNGV. The CDR3: CASSPTPTGPDGYTF. CDR3 in DNA: TGTGCCAGCAGCCCAACCCCGACAGGCCCAGATGGCTACACCTTC. Combining the CDR3 with reference TRBV11-2 and TRBJ1-2 gives the whole variable domain EAGVAQSPRYKIIEKRQSVAFWCNPISGHATLYWYQQILGQGPKLLIQFQNNGVVDDSQLPKDRFSAERLKGVDSTLKIQPAKLEDSAVYLCASSPTPTGPDGYTFGSGTRLTVV.

This clonotype occurred a few times. The V gene is TRBV11-2, the J gene TRBJ2-2, with D unresolved. V lost 0 bases and J 3 bases, leaving 11 bases between the germline ends. CDR3 length: 16 residues. CDR1 SGHAT and CDR2 FQNNGV come from the germline V gene. CDR3 protein: CASSLEGADYTGELFF. The CDR3 DNA follows: TGTGCCAGCAGCTTAGAAGGCGCGGATTACACCGGGGAGCTGTTTTTT.

This clonotype was counted ten times or more. The chain couples TRBV5-1 to TRBJ2-5, with D possibly TRBD1 on 5 matching bases. This CDR3 contains 14 residues. CDR1 and CDR2 (germline): SGHRS, YFSETQ. V was cut by 2 bases and J by 1 base, with 9 bases left in between. This CDR3 is CASSFQGSQETQYF. The CDR3 DNA reads as TGCGCCAGCAGCTTCCAGGGCTCCCAAGAGACCCAGTACTTC.

This clonotype was seen a handful of times. V and J are TRBV24-1 and TRBJ2-3; 9 bases align to TRBD2. Trimming cost V 2 bases and J 5 bases; bases outside gene matches: 10. The V gene's germline CDR1 is KGHDR and CDR2 SFDVKD. The CDR3 totals 17 residues. DNA of the CDR3: TGTGCCACCAGTGATTATCGGGCTAGCGGGAAAGTAGATACGCAGTATTTT. The encoded protein is CATSDYRASGKVDTQYF.